This TCR beta chain is from a study of blood T cell repertoires in COVID-19. Turning to the study itself: PBMCs, B-cell-depleted T cells, or T cells provided the cDNA or gDNA that made up the material.

V was cut by 0 bases and J by 5 bases, with 14 bases left in between. Germline CDR1 reads MNHEY; CDR2 reads SMNVEV (reference sequence). The CDR3 is 17 residues long. Libraries were prepared by immunoSEQ multiplex PCR; TCRdb keeps only in-frame clonotypes and omits some of them. The repertoire includes 400,000 to 450,000 clones, 89% of them detected once, and about 1.6% sits in the top ten. This chain joins TRBV27 and TRBJ1-6; unclear D gene. The material sequenced was peripheral blood. The clonotype originates from a woman aged 40 to 50 with COVID-19, enrolled during active disease. CDR3 sequence reads: CASSLSIWRSNNSPLHF. In DNA form, the CDR3 reads TGTGCCAGCAGTTTATCGATCTGGCGGTCTAATAATTCACCCCTCCACTTT.